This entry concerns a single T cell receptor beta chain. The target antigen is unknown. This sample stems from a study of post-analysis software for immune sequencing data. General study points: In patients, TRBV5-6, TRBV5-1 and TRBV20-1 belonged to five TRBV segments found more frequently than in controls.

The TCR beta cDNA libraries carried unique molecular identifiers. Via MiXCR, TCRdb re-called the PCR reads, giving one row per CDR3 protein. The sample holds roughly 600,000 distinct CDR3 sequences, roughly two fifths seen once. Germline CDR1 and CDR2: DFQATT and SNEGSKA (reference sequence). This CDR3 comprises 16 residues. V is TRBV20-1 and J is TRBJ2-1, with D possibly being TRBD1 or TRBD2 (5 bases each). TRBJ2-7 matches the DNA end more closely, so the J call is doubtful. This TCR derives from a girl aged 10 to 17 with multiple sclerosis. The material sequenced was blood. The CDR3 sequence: CSAPRGPLTPYNEQYF. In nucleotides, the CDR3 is TGCAGTGCCCCCCGGGGACCCTTAACCCCCTACAATGAGCAGTACTTC.